This record covers a single T cell receptor beta chain. Antigen specificity is unknown. This CDR3 contains 16 residues. CDR1 is SGDLS, CDR2 YYNGEE, per germline. The germline V and J ends were trimmed by 0 bases and 8 bases, with 18 bases remaining between them. This entry is derived from a study of T cell responses to AZD1222 COVID-19 vaccine. Study-wide results and limits: Seropositive at baseline were only a handful of AZD1222 recipients. All repertoire sampling was performed exclusively after the peak T cell response. White British ancestry dominated among donors, who included more females, and clonal diversity was possibly underestimated. Reportedly, nearly half of unique spike TCRs recognized epitopes outside B.1.351/B.1.1.7 mutations.

Libraries were prepared by immunoSEQ multiplex PCR; TCRdb keeps only in-frame clonotypes and omits some of them. The data hold tens of thousands of clones, with about nine tenths observed a single time. This chain joins TRBV9 and TRBJ1-3; D gene uncertain. This clonotype originated in an adult who received the AZD1222 COVID-19 vaccine. The sample was peripheral blood, taken 28 days after the second AZD1222 dose. The CDR3 is CASSVEAGPGRDTIYF. CDR3 DNA sequence: TGTGCCAGCAGCGTAGAGGCAGGTCCAGGACGGGACACCATATATTTT.